Sequencing of this T cell receptor beta chain was carried out in a study of blood T cell repertoires in COVID-19. Study-wide context: The analysed material was cDNA or gDNA that came from T cells, B-cell-depleted T cells, or PBMCs.

The V gene's germline CDR1 is MNHEY and CDR2 SVGEGT. The V gene lost 2 bases and the J gene lost 3 bases, with 5 bases spanning the gap. The CDR3 runs to 13 residues. Assay used: immunoSEQ multiplex PCR; TCRdb lists only in-frame clones, some missing. In the table there are a few hundred thousand clones, 70% to 90% of which are singletons. In its sample, this clone was seen once. This clonotype originated in a woman older than 75 with acute or convalescent COVID-19. V usage is TRBV6-2 or TRBV6-3 and J usage is TRBJ1-5; D not certain. The source material was peripheral blood. This CDR3 reads CASSYGLNQPQHF. In nucleotides, the CDR3 is TGTGCCAGCAGTTACGGCCTCAATCAGCCCCAGCATTTT.